Reported below is one TCR beta chain. Original processing methods: From reference gene primer amplification, estimates of nucleated cell counts were derived. The method was immunoSEQ multiplex PCR; TCRdb's version includes in-frame clones alone and lacks a portion of them. For V, J and clone size, that table is used; D and trimming come from the DNA. The data show around 73,000 clones, over 60% seen once. This specimen comes from a study of blood T cell repertoires in COVID-19. For the study at large: From the United States, Italy and Spain came samples of acute and convalescent COVID-19. PBMCs, B-cell-depleted T cells, or T cells were the source of the cDNA or gDNA that made up the material.

Patients of the Seattle cohort, enrolled during active infection, were followed longitudinally. The receptor's source is a man between 65 and 79 years old with COVID-19, enrolled during active disease. Sequencing was done on a sample of peripheral blood.

CDR3 coding DNA: TGTGCCAGCAGTTTAGGACTAGCGGGGTCAGATACGCAGTATTTT. Amino acids: CASSLGLAGSDTQYF. The rearrangement uses TRBV27 and TRBJ2-3, with 12 bases fitting TRBD2. From germline, CDR1 is MNHEY and CDR2 SMNVEV (reference sequence). J lost 4 bases, V lost 2 bases, and 1 base had no gene match. The CDR3 sequence is 15 residues long.